The rows below give T cell receptor beta chains drawn from one sample of a study of human T cells and chemical hapten exposure. One entry per CDR3 protein, called by TCRdb with MiXCR from the RACE reads. The sample carries roughly 30,000 distinct CDR3 sequences, 6.5% to 8.5% recorded once. Sample: whole blood. The receptors were sampled from a human donor in good health. Some clones in this sample may be carry-over from other donors' samples. Both conserved end residues are part of each CDR3. Fields, in order: V gene, J gene, clone size, D gene, CDR3 DNA, CDR3 protein. The D gene is left open where the match is weak. Clone size appears in some rows only: once, few, many, or a class for an expanded clone.

>TRBV30|TRBJ1-2|-|-
TGTGCCTGGAAGCGGGGGGCTAACTATGGCTACACCTTC
CAWKRGANYGYTF
>TRBV20-1|TRBJ1-6|-|-
TGCAGTGCTCTCACCCGAGGGTGTAATTCACCCCTCCACTTT
CSALTRGCNSPLHF
>TRBV20-1|TRBJ1-4|-|-
TGCAGTGCTAGGGAAGTAGGTCGGGGTGAAAAACTGTTTTTT
CSAREVGRGEKLFF
>TRBV7-8|TRBJ1-1|-|-
TGTGCCAGCAGCTCCCGACAGGCGAACACTGAAGCTTTCTTT
CASSSRQANTEAFF
>TRBV6-5|TRBJ2-7|many|-
TGTGCCAGCAGTCGACAGGGAGGCTCCTACGAGCAGTACTTC
CASSRQGGSYEQYF
>TRBV15|TRBJ2-7|many|TRBD1
TGTGCCACCAGCAGAGTTATAACAGGGGGCGAGCAGTACTTC
CATSRVITGGEQYF
>TRBV6-1|TRBJ1-1|-|-
TGTGCCAGCAGTGACAGCCCGGAAGCTTTCTTT
CASSDSPEAFF
>TRBV7-8|TRBJ2-5|few|-
TGTGCCAGCAGCTTATCAGCATGGGAGACCCAGTACTTC
CASSLSAWETQYF
>TRBV28|TRBJ2-7|-|TRBD1
TGTGCCAGCAGGCGCCGGGACAGGGCCTACGAGCAGTACTTC
CASRRRDRAYEQYF
>TRBV2|TRBJ1-1|many|-
TGTGCCAGCAGTGAATTGGAGAACACTGAAGCTTTCTTT
CASSELENTEAFF
>TRBV29-1|TRBJ2-3|many|-
TGCAGCGTTAAGGGACTCACAGATACGCAGTATTTT
CSVKGLTDTQYF
>TRBV28|TRBJ2-3|-|-
TGTGCCAGCAGTTTAAGCGGGCGGGGAGATACGCAGTATTTT
CASSLSGRGDTQYF
>TRBV4-1|TRBJ1-2|many|TRBD1
TGCGCCAGCAGCCAGGTCCCCAGGGGGCAGGGGATCTACACCTTC
CASSQVPRGQGIYTF
>TRBV5-5|TRBJ2-7|few|TRBD1
TGTGCCAGCAGCTTCCCCCTCAGGGGGCCAATCTACGAGCAGTACTTC
CASSFPLRGPIYEQYF
>TRBV6-5|TRBJ1-5|few|-
TGTGCCAGCAGTTACGTTAGGGACAAACTCAATCAGCCCCAGCATTTT
CASSYVRDKLNQPQHF
>TRBV9|TRBJ2-2|medium-sized|-
TGTGCCAGCAGCGTAGTTTCCACCGGGGAGCTGTTTTTT
CASSVVSTGELFF
>TRBV28|TRBJ2-3|-|-
TGTGCCAGCACAGGGGACTCCACAGATACGCAGTATTTT
CASTGDSTDTQYF
>TRBV12-3/TRBV12-4|TRBJ1-1|-|TRBD1
TGTGCCAGCGGATCGCAGGGGGGTGGGGGCACTGAAGCTTTCTTT
CASGSQGGGGTEAFF
>TRBV6-4|TRBJ2-3|many|-
TGTGCCAGCAGTGACTCGGACAGCACAGATACGCAGTATTTT
CASSDSDSTDTQYF
>TRBV6-4|TRBJ2-1|many|-
TGTGCCAGCAGTCGGGACTCCCACAATGAGCAGTTCTTC
CASSRDSHNEQFF
>TRBV21-1|TRBJ2-4|-|-
TGTGCCAGCAGCACGCTAGCGGGGTGTGCGAACATTCAGTACTTC
CASSTLAGCANIQYF
>TRBV7-8|TRBJ2-7|-|-
TGTGCCAGCAGTTGGGGTGAGGCCGGAGAGCAGTACTTC
CASSWGEAGEQYF
>TRBV20-1|TRBJ2-7|many|TRBD2
TGCAGTGCTATCCCTAGCGGGAGGAGGGCACCCTCCTACGAGCAGTACTTC
CSAIPSGRRAPSYEQYF
>TRBV6-5|TRBJ1-2|few|TRBD1
TGTGCCAGCAGTTCCACGTGGACAGGGGGCGGCCCCTATGGCTACACCTTC
CASSSTWTGGGPYGYTF
>TRBV2|TRBJ1-5|few|-
TGTGCCAGCAGTGAAGCGCGAGGAAGCAATCAGCCCCAGCATTTT
CASSEARGSNQPQHF
>TRBV29-1|TRBJ2-3|-|-
TGCAGCGCCGGGACCCACAGCACAGATACGCAGTATTTT
CSAGTHSTDTQYF
>TRBV4-1|TRBJ1-2|-|-
TGCGCCAGCAGCCAAGGTCAGGAACCTAACTATGGCTACACCTTC
CASSQGQEPNYGYTF